The 10 T cell receptor beta chains in this list originate from one sample, sequenced in a study of breast tumors, draining lymph nodes, adjacent tissues. Samples came from axillary lymph nodes draining the breast cancer. TCRdb used MiXCR to reprocess the multiplex PCR reads, holding one entry per CDR3 protein. The sample shows roughly 260,000 distinct CDR3 sequences, over 30% of them seen only once. Sequences were obtained from axillary lymph node tissue. The source is a female donor with breast cancer. Some clones in this sample may be carry-over from other donors' samples.

This clonotype was detected ten times or more. V gene TRBV15 combines with J gene TRBJ2-1, with TRBD1 matching over 9 bases. CDR1 LNHNV and CDR2 YYDKDF come from the germline V gene (reference sequence). The CDR3 extends over 13 amino acids. V lost 10 bases, J lost 6 bases, and 7 bases stayed unmatched. The CDR3 coding sequence is TGTGCCAGCAGGACAGGGGCTTTCAATGAGCAGTTCTTC. The encoded protein is CASRTGAFNEQFF.

This clonotype was observed many times. The J gene is TRBJ1-3, the V gene TRBV30; D ambiguous. CDR1 and CDR2 (germline): GTSNPN, SVGIG (reference sequence). The CDR3 consists of 12 residues. The ends were cut back, 4 bases at V and 4 bases at J, with 8 bases in the middle. CDR3 in amino acids: CAWTVSGNTIYF. For the CDR3, the DNA is TGTGCCTGGACTGTTTCCGGAAACACCATATATTTT.

This clonotype was seen ten or more times. The rearrangement joins TRBV6-5 to TRBJ1-2; D gene unclear. The germline gives CDR1 MNHEY, CDR2 SVGAGI. The V end was cut by 0 bases, the J end by 7 bases, with 15 bases between. CDR3 length: 15 residues. CDR3 in amino acids: CASSYSGRMTGGYTF. The DNA for the CDR3 is TGTGCCAGCAGTTACTCGGGCAGGATGACGGGTGGCTACACCTTC.

This clonotype was seen repeatedly, ten times or more. V gene TRBV19 combines with J gene TRBJ2-7; D gene uncertain. Germline lookup yields CDR1 LNHDA and CDR2 SQIVND (reference sequence). The V end lost 5 bases, the J end lost 3 bases, and 14 bases lay between the germline ends. The CDR3 is 14 residues long. The CDR3 nucleotides read TGTGCCAGTAGTCTGCAAGACCTCTTCTACGAGCAGTACTTC. It translates to CASSLQDLFYEQYF.

In this sample, this clonotype turned up a few times. The chain is built from TRBV27 and TRBJ2-1; possibly TRBD2 for D (6 bases). The germline V gene encodes CDR1 MNHEY and CDR2 SMNVEV (reference sequence). The CDR3 is 12 residues long. Trimming took off 6 bases at V and 12 bases at J, with 15 bases between the two ends. CDR3 sequence (DNA): TGTGCCAGCAGATACATCGCGGGACTGCAGTTCTTC. It yields the protein CASRYIAGLQFF.

Many counts were recorded for this clonotype. The chain employs TRBV6-5 and TRBJ2-1, with a possible D match to TRBD1 (5 bases). V lost 4 bases and J lost 4, with 14 bases in between. The CDR3 has 15 amino acids. CDR1 is MNHEY, CDR2 SVGAGI, per germline. CDR3 DNA: TGTGCCAGCAGTTTTCAGGGATCCGTTTACAATGAGCAGTTCTTC. The encoded protein is CASSFQGSVYNEQFF.

This clonotype was observed many times. The rearrangement uses TRBV2 and TRBJ2-2; D unclear. This CDR3 has 14 amino acids. The germline gives CDR1 SNHLY, CDR2 FYNNEI. V lost 0 bases and J lost 6, with 8 bases in between. CDR3 nucleotides: TGTGCCAGCAGTGAAGCGTTTTCATCCGGGGAGCTGTTTTTT. As protein: CASSEAFSSGELFF.

This clonotype has ten or more counts. The chain has TRBV4-2 and TRBJ1-5, with 10 positions matching TRBD1. CDR1 is LGHNA and CDR2 is YNFKEQ in the germline V gene. The CDR3 length is 16 residues. The V gene end was trimmed by 1 base and the J gene end by 5 bases; junction bases not matched to a gene: 5. The CDR3 bases are TGTGCCAGCAGCCAAGTTGTAGGGACAGGGGATCAGCCCCAGCATTTT. It yields the protein CASSQVVGTGDQPQHF.

The V call is TRBV18, the J call TRBJ2-7; 10 positions match TRBD1. With 1 base clipped from V and 0 bases from J, the junction kept 0 bases outside the gene matches. Germline lookup yields CDR1 KGHSH and CDR2 LQKENI. The CDR3 is 15 residues long. The CDR3 nucleotides are TGTGCCAGCTCACCACGGACAGGGGGCTCCTACGAGCAGTACTTC. Its protein product is CASSPRTGGSYEQYF.

The rearrangement links TRBV29-1 to TRBJ2-3; 7 bases match TRBD2. The CDR3 sequence is 13 residues long. With V trimmed by 7 bases and J by 11 bases, 15 bases remained unmatched. Germline V gene sequence: CDR1 SQVTM, CDR2 ANQGSEA. CDR3 amino acids: CSAPLALYNEQYF. The CDR3 nucleotides are TGCAGCGCGCCACTAGCGCTATACAATGAGCAGTATTTT.